This T cell receptor (beta chain) was captured in a study of vaccination effects on CD4 cells after COVID-19. Across the study: The median interval between the second dose and post-vaccine sampling was 72 days. The study, taken as a whole, reports: Vaccine- and infection-induced clones showed marked clonal contraction late following vaccination.

The data were produced by immunoSEQ multiplex PCR, yet TCRdb's version contains in-frame clones alone and is incomplete. Among tens of thousands of clones listed, around two thirds were seen once. The CDR3 extends over 18 amino acids. After removal of 4 bases from V and 1 base from J, the junction contained 9 bases not matched to a gene. Germline V gives CDR1 SGHRS, CDR2 YFSETQ. Worth noting for this clone: Its cognate antigen is unknown.

At the end of 10 days of culture, CD4+ T cells were isolated. As their vaccination, participants received two doses of either BNT162b2 or mRNA-1273. None of the vaccinated had previously contracted SARS-CoV-2, and their nucleocapsid antibodies tested negative. The authors exchanged half the medium for IL-2 medium on days 3 and 7. This rearrangement joins TRBV5-1 to TRBJ2-5, with TRBD2 matching 14 bases. The starting material was CD4+ T cells from PBMCs cultured without peptide, obtained after COVID-19 vaccination. The TCR comes from a human donor who received a COVID-19 vaccine. DNA of the CDR3: TGCGCCAGCAGCATCGGTGCTGGACTAGCGGGGGGCCAAGAGACCCAGTACTTC. This translates into CASSIGAGLAGGQETQYF. The complete variable domain, with remaining parts taken from reference TRBV5-1 and TRBJ2-5, reads KAGVTQTPRYLIKTRGQQVTLSCSPISGHRSVSWYQQTPGQGLQFLFEYFSETQRNKGNFPGRFSGRQFSNSRSEMNVSTLELGDSALYLCASSIGAGLAGGQETQYFGPGTRLLVL.